Sequencing of this TCR beta chain was carried out in a study of T-cell memory formation after mild COVID-19. Looked up from germline, CDR1 is SGHRS and CDR2 is YFSETQ. The CDR3 is made up of 16 amino acids. The junction had 4 bases not matched to a gene; V was cut back by 4 bases and J by 1 base. TCRdb re-derived calls from the 5' RACE reads in MiXCR, one entry per CDR3 protein. The table has about 57,000 distinct CDR3 sequences, 10% to 15% seen once. The V gene is TRBV5-1, the J gene TRBJ2-7; 14 nucleotides agree with TRBD2. This clonotype originated in a young man who had mild COVID-19 (a few samples of this study predate the infection). Cell type and time point are not known. Sequences were obtained from PBMCs or a T cell subset sorted from them (not recorded which). CDR3 bases: TGCGCCAGCAGCACCGGACTAGCGGGGGGTTCCTACGAGCAGTACTTC. Its protein is CASSTGLAGGSYEQYF.